This T cell receptor beta chain was observed in a study of beta chain features in type 1 diabetes. Broader study findings: Since sequencing was performed on cDNA, cells with high TCR expression could be over-represented. In all four CD4+ subsets, TCRB CDR3 length was significantly, moderately reduced in type 1 diabetes.

As to this clone: Its antigen is as yet unknown.

The germline gives CDR1 LNHDA, CDR2 SQIVND (reference sequence). The CDR3 consists of 13 residues. Trimming removed 3 bases at V and 8 bases at J, with 10 bases between. The investigators reverse transcribed all of the isolated RNA, so they sequenced expressed TCRB transcripts. The repertoire was sequenced with immunoSEQ multiplex PCR; TCRdb's copy has only in-frame clones and lacks some. The data contain some 16,000 clones, 60% to 80% of them singletons. The sample taken for sequencing was stem cell memory CD4+ T cells from blood. This chain uses TRBV19 with TRBJ1-4; D unresolved. This clonotype was sampled from a young woman with type 1 diabetes. DNA for the CDR3: TGTGCCAGTAGTATTGGCGGCCGCGAAAAACTGTTTTTT. Translated: CASSIGGREKLFF. Full variable domain (rest looked up from reference TRBV19 and TRBJ1-4): DGGITQSPKYLFRKEGQNVTLSCEQNLNHDAMYWYRQDPGQGLRLIYYSQIVNDFQKGDIAEGYSVSREKKESFPLTVTSAQKNPTAFYLCASSIGGREKLFFGSGTQLSVL.